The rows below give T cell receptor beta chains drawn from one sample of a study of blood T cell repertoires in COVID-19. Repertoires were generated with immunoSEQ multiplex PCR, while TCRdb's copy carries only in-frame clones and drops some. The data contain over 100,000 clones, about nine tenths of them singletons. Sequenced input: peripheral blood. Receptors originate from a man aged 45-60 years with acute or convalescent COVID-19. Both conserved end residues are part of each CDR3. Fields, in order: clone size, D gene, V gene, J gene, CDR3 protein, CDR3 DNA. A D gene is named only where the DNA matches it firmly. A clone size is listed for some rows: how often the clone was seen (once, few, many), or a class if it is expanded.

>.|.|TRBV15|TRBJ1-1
CATSRDRNTEAFF
TGTGCCACCAGCAGGGACAGAAACACTGAAGCTTTCTTT
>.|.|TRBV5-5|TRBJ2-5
CASSLNSLGARASQETQYF
TGTGCCAGCAGCCTAAACAGCTTGGGAGCTAGAGCGAGTCAAGAGACCCAGTACTTC
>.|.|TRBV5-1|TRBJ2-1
CASSSGTSYNEQFF
TGCGCCAGCAGCTCCGGGACAAGCTACAATGAGCAGTTCTTC
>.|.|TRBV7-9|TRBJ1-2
CASLPAFFDGYTF
TGTGCCAGCCTTCCAGCGTTCTTTGATGGCTACACCTTC
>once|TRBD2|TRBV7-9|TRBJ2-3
CASSLASGSSDTQYF
TGTGCCAGCAGCTTAGCAAGCGGGAGTTCAGATACGCAGTATTTT
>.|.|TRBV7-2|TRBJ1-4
CASSLAGTGKLFF
TGTGCCAGCAGCTTAGCAGGGACTGGAAAACTGTTTTTT
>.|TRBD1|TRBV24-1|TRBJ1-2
CATSDLDRTYGYTF
TGTGCCACCAGTGATCTGGACAGGACCTATGGCTACACCTTC
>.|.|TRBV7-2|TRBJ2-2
CASSLYPTQGTAGELFF
TGTGCCAGCAGCTTATATCCCACGCAGGGGACCGCCGGGGAGCTGTTTTTT
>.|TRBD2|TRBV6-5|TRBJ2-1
CASRAGDPDLVF
TGTGCCAGCAGAGCGGGAGATCCCGATTTGGTCTTC
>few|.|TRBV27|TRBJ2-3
CASSLIADADTQYF
TGTGCCAGCAGTTTAATCGCAGATGCAGATACGCAGTATTTT
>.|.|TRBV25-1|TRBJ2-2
CASSELPTGNTGELFF
TGTGCCAGCAGTGAACTCCCGACAGGGAACACCGGGGAGCTGTTTTTT
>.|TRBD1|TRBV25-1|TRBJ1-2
CASSVIGGGQGGNYGYTF
TGTGCCAGCAGTGTTATCGGTGGGGGTCAGGGGGGCAACTATGGCTACACCTTC
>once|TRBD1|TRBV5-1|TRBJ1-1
CASRQGTMNTEAFF
TGCGCCAGCAGACAGGGGACCATGAACACTGAAGCTTTCTTT
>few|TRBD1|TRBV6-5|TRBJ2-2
CASSRQGGTGELFF
TGTGCCAGCAGTCGACAGGGCGGTACCGGGGAGCTGTTTTTT
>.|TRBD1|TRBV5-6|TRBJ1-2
CASIWTGGGYGYTF
TGTGCCAGCATCTGGACAGGGGGAGGCTATGGCTACACCTTC
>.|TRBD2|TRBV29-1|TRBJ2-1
CSVQDASGRNEQFF
TGCAGCGTTCAGGATGCTAGCGGGAGGAATGAGCAGTTCTTC
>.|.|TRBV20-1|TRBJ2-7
CSGKGNYEQYF
TGCAGTGGAAAGGGGAACTACGAGCAGTACTTC
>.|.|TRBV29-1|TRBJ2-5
CSAVRSLGETQYF
TGCAGCGCCGTGAGGAGTCTGGGAGAGACCCAGTACTTC
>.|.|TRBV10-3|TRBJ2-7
CAISDLRVSYEQYF
TGTGCCATCAGTGACCTCAGGGTCTCCTACGAGCAGTACTTC
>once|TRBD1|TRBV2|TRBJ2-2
CASSEQGATTGELFF
TGTGCCAGCAGTGAACAGGGGGCGACCACCGGGGAGCTGTTTTTT
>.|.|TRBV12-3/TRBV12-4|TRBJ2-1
CASSLRWPGQFF
TGTGCCAGCAGTTTAAGATGGCCTGGGCAGTTCTTC
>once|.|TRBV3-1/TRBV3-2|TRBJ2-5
CASSEFYSGNQETQYF
TGTGCCAGCAGCGAGTTCTACAGCGGTAACCAAGAGACCCAGTACTTC
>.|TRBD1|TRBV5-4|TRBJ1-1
CASSLGRQGADTEAFF
TGTGCCAGCAGCTTGGGGCGACAGGGGGCGGATACTGAAGCTTTCTTT
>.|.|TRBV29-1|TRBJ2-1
CSVVWSVSYNEQFF
TGCAGCGTTGTCTGGTCAGTCTCCTACAATGAGCAGTTCTTC
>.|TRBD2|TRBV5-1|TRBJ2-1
CASSYTSGGGDNEQFF
TGCGCCAGCAGCTATACTAGCGGAGGTGGTGACAATGAGCAGTTCTTC
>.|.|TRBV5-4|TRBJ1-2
CASSRPFRQVVGAEGYTF
TGTGCCAGCAGCCGACCATTTAGACAGGTCGTAGGGGCCGAAGGCTACACCTTC
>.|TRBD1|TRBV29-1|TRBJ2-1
CSVPGAGQGSNEQFF
TGCAGCGTCCCCGGAGCGGGACAGGGGTCCAATGAGCAGTTCTTC
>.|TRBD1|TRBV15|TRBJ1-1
CATSRDRTGGTEAFF
TGTGCCACCAGCAGAGACCGAACAGGGGGAACTGAAGCTTTCTTT
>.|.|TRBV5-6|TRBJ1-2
CASSLGGDYGYTF
TGTGCCAGCAGCTTGGGAGGCGACTATGGCTACACCTTC
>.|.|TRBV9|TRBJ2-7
CASSAGPNEQYF
TGTGCCAGCAGCGCAGGGCCCAACGAGCAGTACTTC
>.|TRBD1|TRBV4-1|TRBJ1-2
CASSQGQGNLANYGYTF
TGCGCCAGCAGCCAAGGACAGGGCAATTTAGCTAACTATGGCTACACCTTC
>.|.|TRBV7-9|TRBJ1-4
CASSLGAGDEKLFF
TGTGCCAGCAGCTTGGGGGCGGGGGATGAAAAACTGTTTTTT